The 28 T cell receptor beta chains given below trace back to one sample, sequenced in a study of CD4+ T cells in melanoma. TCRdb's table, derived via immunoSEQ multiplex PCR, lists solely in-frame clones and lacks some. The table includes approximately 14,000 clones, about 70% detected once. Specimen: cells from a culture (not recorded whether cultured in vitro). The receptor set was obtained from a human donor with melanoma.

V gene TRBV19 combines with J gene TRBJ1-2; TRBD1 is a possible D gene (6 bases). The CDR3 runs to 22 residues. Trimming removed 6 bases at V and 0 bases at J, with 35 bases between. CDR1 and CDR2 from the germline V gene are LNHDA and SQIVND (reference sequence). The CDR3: CASSRGGGRGNSQPSPNYGYTF. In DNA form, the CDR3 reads TGTGCCAGTAGCAGGGGAGGTGGGCGGGGGAACTCCCAACCAAGCCCTAACTATGGCTACACCTTC.

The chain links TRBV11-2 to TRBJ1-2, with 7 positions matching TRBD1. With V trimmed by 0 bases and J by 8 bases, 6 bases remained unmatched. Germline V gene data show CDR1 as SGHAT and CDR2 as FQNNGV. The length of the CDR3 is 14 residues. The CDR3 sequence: CASSLEAWDRGYTF. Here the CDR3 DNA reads TGTGCCAGCAGCTTAGAGGCATGGGACAGAGGCTACACCTTC.

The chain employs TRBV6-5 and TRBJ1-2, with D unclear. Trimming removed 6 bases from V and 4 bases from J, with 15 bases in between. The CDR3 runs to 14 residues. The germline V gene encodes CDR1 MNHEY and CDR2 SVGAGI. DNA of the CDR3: TGTGCCAGCAGACGCGCCGGCAGCAGCTATGGCTACACCTTC. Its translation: CASRRAGSSYGYTF.

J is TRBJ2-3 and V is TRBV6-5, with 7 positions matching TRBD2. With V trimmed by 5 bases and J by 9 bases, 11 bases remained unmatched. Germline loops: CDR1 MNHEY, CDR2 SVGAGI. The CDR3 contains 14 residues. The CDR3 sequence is CASSPSGLVGTQYF. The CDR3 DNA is TGTGCCAGCAGTCCTTCCGGACTAGTCGGGACGCAGTATTTT.

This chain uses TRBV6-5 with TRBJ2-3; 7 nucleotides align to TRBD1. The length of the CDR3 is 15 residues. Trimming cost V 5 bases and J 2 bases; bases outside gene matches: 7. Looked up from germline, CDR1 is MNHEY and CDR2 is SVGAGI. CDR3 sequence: CASSLRTGDTDTQYF. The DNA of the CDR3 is TGTGCCAGCAGTCTGCGGACAGGTGACACAGATACGCAGTATTTT.

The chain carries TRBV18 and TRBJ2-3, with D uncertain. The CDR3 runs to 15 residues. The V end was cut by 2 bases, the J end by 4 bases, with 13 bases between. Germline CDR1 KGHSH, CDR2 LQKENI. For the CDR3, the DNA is TGTGCCAGCTCACCATACTATACGGTCGCAGATACGCAGTATTTT. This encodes CASSPYYTVADTQYF.

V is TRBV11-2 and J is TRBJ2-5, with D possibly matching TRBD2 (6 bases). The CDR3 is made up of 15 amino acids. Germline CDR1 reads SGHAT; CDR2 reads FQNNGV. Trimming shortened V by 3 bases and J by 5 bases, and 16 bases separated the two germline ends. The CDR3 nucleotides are TGTGCCAGCAGCTTGGAGGGCTCGGTGCGGGAGACCCAGTACTTC. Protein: CASSLEGSVRETQYF.

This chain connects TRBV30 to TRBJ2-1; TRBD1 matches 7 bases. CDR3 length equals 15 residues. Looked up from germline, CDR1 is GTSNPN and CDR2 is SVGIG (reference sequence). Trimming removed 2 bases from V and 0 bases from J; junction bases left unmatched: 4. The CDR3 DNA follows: TGTGCCTGGAGTAGACAGGGAAGCTCCTACAATGAGCAGTTCTTC. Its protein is CAWSRQGSSYNEQFF. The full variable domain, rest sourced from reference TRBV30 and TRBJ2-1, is SQTIHQWPATLVQPVGSPLSLECTVEGTSNPNLYWYRQAAGRGLQLLFYSVGIGQISSEVPQNLSASRPQDRQFILSSKKLLLSDSGFYLCAWSRQGSSYNEQFFGPGTRLTVL.

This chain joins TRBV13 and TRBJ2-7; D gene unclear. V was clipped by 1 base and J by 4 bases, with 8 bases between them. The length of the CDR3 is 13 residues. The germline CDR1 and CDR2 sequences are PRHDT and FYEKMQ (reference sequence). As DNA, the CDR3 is TGTGCCAGCAGCTTAGCAGGAACGTACGAGCAGTACTTC. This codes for CASSLAGTYEQYF. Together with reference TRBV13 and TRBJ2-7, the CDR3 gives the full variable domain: AAGVIQSPRHLIKEKRETATLKCYPIPRHDTVYWYQQGPGQDPQFLISFYEKMQSDKGSIPDRFSAQQFSDYHSELNMSSLELGDSALYFCASSLAGTYEQYFGPGTRLTVT.

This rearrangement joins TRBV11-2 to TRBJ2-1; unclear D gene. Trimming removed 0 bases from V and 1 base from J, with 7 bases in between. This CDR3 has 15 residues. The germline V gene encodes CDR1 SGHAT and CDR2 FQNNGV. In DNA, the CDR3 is TGTGCCAGCAGCTTAGAGTCCAGTTCCTACAATGAGCAGTTCTTC. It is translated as CASSLESSSYNEQFF.

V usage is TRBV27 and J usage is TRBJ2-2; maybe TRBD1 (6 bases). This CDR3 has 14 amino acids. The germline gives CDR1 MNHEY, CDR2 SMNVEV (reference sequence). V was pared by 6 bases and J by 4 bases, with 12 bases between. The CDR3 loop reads CASRLTGITGELFF. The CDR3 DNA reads TGTGCCAGCAGACTTACAGGGATCACCGGGGAGCTGTTTTTT.

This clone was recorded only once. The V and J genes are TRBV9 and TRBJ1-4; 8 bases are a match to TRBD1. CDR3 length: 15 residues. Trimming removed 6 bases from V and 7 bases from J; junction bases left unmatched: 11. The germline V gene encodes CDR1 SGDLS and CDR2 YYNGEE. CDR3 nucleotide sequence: TGTGCCAGCAACCGAGGTACAGGGGGTGTTGAAAAACTGTTTTTT. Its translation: CASNRGTGGVEKLFF.

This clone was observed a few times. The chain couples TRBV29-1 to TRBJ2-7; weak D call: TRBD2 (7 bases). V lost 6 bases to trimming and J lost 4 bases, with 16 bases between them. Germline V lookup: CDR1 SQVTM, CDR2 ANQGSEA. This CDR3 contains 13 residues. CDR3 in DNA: TGCAGCGTCATCCGGGGGGCCGGTTACGAGCAGTACTTC. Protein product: CSVIRGAGYEQYF.

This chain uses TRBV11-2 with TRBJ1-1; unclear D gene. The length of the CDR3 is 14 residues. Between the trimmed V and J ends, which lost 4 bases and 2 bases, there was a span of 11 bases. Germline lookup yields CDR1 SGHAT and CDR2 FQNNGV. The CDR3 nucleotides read TGTGCCAGCAGCTCATTACGTCTTAACACTGAAGCTTTCTTT. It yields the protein CASSSLRLNTEAFF.

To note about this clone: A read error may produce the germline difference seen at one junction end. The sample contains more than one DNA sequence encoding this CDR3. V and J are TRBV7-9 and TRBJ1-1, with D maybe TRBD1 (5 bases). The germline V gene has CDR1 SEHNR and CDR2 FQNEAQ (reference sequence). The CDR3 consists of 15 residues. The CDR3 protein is CASSISGLRNTEAFF. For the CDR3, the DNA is TGTGCTAGCAGCATCTCAGGGTTAAGGAACACTGAAGCTTTCTTT.

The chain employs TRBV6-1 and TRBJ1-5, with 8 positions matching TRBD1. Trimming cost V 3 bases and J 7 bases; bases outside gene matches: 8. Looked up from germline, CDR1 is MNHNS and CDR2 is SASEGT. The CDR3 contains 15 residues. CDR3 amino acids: CASSDGQGGVQPQHF. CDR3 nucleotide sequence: TGTGCCAGCAGTGATGGACAGGGAGGGGTCCAGCCCCAGCATTTT.

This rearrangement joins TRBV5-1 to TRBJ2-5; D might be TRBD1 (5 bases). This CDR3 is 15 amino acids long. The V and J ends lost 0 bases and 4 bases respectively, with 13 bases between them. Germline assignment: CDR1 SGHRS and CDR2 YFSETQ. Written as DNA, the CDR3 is TGCGCCAGCAGCTTGGTTGCCCAGGGAAGAGAGACCCAGTACTTC. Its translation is CASSLVAQGRETQYF.

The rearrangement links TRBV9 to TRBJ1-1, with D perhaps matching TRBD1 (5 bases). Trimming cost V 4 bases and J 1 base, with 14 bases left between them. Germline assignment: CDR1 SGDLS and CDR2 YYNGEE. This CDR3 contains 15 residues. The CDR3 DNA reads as TGTGCCAGCAGCACGGGTTTTGGGGGGAACACTGAAGCTTTCTTT. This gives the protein CASSTGFGGNTEAFF.

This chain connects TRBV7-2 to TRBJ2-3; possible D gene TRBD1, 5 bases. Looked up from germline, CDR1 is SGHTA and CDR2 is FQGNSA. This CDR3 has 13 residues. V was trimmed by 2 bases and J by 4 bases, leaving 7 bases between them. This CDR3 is CASSLLGPDTQYF. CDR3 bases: TGTGCCAGCAGCTTACTGGGGCCAGATACGCAGTATTTT.

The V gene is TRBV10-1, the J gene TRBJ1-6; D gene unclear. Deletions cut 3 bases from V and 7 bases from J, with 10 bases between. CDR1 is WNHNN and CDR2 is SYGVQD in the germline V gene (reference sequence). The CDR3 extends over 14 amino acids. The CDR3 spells CASSEERANSPLHF. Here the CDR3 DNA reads TGCGCCAGCAGTGAAGAACGGGCGAATTCACCCCTCCACTTT.

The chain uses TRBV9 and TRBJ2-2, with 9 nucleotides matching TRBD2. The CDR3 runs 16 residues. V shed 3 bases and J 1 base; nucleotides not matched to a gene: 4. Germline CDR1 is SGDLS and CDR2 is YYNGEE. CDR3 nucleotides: TGTGCCAGCAGCGGGGGAGCGGGAGGGAACACCGGGGAGCTGTTTTTT. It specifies CASSGGAGGNTGELFF.

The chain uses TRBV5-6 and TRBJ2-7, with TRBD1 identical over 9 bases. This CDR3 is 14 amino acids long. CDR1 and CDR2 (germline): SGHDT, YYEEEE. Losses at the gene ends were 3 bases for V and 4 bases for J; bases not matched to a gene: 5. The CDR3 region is CASSSPGQGYEQYF. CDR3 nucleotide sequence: TGTGCCAGCAGCTCCCCGGGACAGGGATACGAGCAGTACTTC.

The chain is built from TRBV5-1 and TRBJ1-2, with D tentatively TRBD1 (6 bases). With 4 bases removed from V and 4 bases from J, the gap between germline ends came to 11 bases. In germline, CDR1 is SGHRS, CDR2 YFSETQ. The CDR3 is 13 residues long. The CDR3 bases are TGCGCCAGCAGCGAACAGGGCCTCTATGGCTACACCTTC. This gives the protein CASSEQGLYGYTF. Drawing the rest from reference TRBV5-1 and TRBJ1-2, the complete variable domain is KAGVTQTPRYLIKTRGQQVTLSCSPISGHRSVSWYQQTPGQGLQFLFEYFSETQRNKGNFPGRFSGRQFSNSRSEMNVSTLELGDSALYLCASSEQGLYGYTFGSGTRLTVV.

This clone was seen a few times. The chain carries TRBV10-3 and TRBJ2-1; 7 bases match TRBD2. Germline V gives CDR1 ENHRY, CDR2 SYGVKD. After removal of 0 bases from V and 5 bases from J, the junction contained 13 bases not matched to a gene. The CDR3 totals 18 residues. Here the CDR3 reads CAISESTRRQTSNNEQFF. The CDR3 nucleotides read TGTGCCATCAGTGAGTCGACTCGAAGGCAGACTAGCAACAATGAGCAGTTCTTC.

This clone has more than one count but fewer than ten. The CDR3 region has the DNA TGTGCCAGCAGTGAAGTAAATGTGAATCAGCCCCAGCATTTT. Its protein is CASSEVNVNQPQHF. This rearrangement joins TRBV2 to TRBJ1-5, with D unclear. This CDR3 is built from 14 residues. Germline V gene sequence: CDR1 SNHLY, CDR2 FYNNEI. V lost 1 base and J lost 4, with 8 bases in between.

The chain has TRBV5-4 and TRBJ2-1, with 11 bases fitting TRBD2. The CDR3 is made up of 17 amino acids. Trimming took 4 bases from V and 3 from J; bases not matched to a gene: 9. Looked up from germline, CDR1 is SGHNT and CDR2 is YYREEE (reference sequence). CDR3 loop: CASSLIGLAGDYNEQFF. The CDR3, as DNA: TGTGCCAGCAGCCTGATAGGACTAGCGGGCGACTACAATGAGCAGTTCTTC. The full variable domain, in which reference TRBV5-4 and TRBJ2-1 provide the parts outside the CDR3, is ETGVTQSPTHLIKTRGQQVTLRCSSQSGHNTVSWYQQALGQGPQFIFQYYREEENGRGNFPPRFSGLQFPNYSSELNVNALELDDSALYLCASSLIGLAGDYNEQFFGPGTRLTVL.

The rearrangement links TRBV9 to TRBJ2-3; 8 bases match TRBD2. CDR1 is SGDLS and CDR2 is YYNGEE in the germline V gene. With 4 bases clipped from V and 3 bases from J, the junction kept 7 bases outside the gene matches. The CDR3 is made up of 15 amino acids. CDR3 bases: TGTGCCAGCAGCATGGGCGGGGGGATGACAGATACGCAGTATTTT. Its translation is CASSMGGGMTDTQYF. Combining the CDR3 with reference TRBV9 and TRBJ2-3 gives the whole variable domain DSGVTQTPKHLITATGQRVTLRCSPRSGDLSVYWYQQSLDQGLQFLIQYYNGEERAKGNILERFSAQQFPDLHSELNLSSLELGDSALYFCASSMGGGMTDTQYFGPGTRLTVL.

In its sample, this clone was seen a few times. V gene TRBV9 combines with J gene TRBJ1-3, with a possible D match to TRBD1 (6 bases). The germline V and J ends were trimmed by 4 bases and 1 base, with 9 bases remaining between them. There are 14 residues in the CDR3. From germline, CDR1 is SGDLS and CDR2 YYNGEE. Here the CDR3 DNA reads TGTGCCAGCAGCACCACAGGGTCTGGAAACACCATATATTTT. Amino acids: CASSTTGSGNTIYF.